These T cell receptor beta chains were read from a single sample in a study of CD8 T cells in ankylosing spondylitis. TCRdb independently ran MiXCR on the 5' RACE reads; one entry per CDR3 protein. Of over 700,000 distinct CDR3 sequences in the sample, under 20% were seen once. Sequences were obtained from blood, either unsorted or a sorted T cell fraction (not recorded which). The receptors stem from a male donor with ankylosing spondylitis. CDR3s include the opening cysteine and the closing phenylalanine or tryptophan. A D gene is named only where the DNA matches it firmly. Size tells how often a clone was seen (once, few, many) or the class of an expanded clone, and some rows leave it out.

>TRBD1|TRBV6-5|.|TRBJ2-3
TGTGCCAGCAGTTATACCAGGGGGAGCACAGATACGCAGTATTTT
CASSYTRGSTDTQYF
>.|TRBV20-1|.|TRBJ2-2
TGCAGTGCTAGAGATCAAGGCAGGGGACCCAACACCGGGGAGCTGTTTTTT
CSARDQGRGPNTGELFF
>TRBD1|TRBV7-2|few|TRBJ1-2
TGTGCCAGCAGCTGGGACAGGGGGAAGTATGGCTACACCTTC
CASSWDRGKYGYTF
>TRBD2|TRBV6-2/TRBV6-3|once|TRBJ2-1
TGTGCCAGCAGTCCCGCGGTCCGGGGGGGTGCCTACAATGAGCAGTTCTTC
CASSPAVRGGAYNEQFF
>TRBD1|TRBV19|.|TRBJ2-2
TGTGCCAGTAGTAACAGGGGGCTGGGTACCGGGGAGCTGTTTTTT
CASSNRGLGTGELFF
>.|TRBV29-1|many|TRBJ1-2
TGCAGCGTTCCCTCATCGATGGGGCACTATGGCTACACCTTC
CSVPSSMGHYGYTF
>.|TRBV5-1|few|TRBJ1-1
TGCGCCAGCAGCTTGGTTTCAGGGGCGAAGAACACTGAAGCTTTCTTT
CASSLVSGAKNTEAFF
>.|TRBV12-3/TRBV12-4|.|TRBJ2-1
TGTGCCAGCAGGCTGACCGGGACTCGGGGCGAGCAGTTCTTC
CASRLTGTRGEQFF
>TRBD1|TRBV5-1|few|TRBJ1-1
TGCGCCAGCAGCAGGACAGGGATCGGGAACACTGAAGCTTTCTTT
CASSRTGIGNTEAFF
>TRBD2|TRBV27|few|TRBJ2-3
TGTGCCAGCAGTTTATCGGGGGCGGGAGGGCCGGATACGCAGTATTTT
CASSLSGAGGPDTQYF
>TRBD1|TRBV5-1|many|TRBJ2-4
TGCGCCAGCAGCCTGGACAGGGCCAAAAACATTCAGTACTTC
CASSLDRAKNIQYF
>TRBD1|TRBV4-1|.|TRBJ1-2
TGCGCCAGCAGCCAAGATCGGGCAGGGGGCGTCTATGGCTACACCTTC
CASSQDRAGGVYGYTF
>TRBD1|TRBV11-2|few|TRBJ1-1
TGTGCCAGCAGCTTAGGGCAGGGGGAATCTGAAGCTTTCTTT
CASSLGQGESEAFF
>.|TRBV20-1|.|TRBJ2-3
TGCAGTGCTAGGGGGGGCACAGGGAATGTCAAAGATACGCAGTATTTT
CSARGGTGNVKDTQYF
>.|TRBV5-1|many|TRBJ2-7
TGCGCCAGCAGCTCGAACAAAGATGAGCAGTACTTC
CASSSNKDEQYF
>TRBD2|TRBV10-2|.|TRBJ2-5
TGCGCCAGCAGTGTAGCTAGCGGTTGGGAGACCCAGTACTTC
CASSVASGWETQYF
>.|TRBV14|few|TRBJ1-2
TGTGCCAGCAGCCAATACCTGGGGGACTACACCTTC
CASSQYLGDYTF
>.|TRBV20-1|.|TRBJ1-3
TGCAGTGCTAGGCACTCGGGGGGAAACACCATATATTTT
CSARHSGGNTIYF
>.|TRBV18|.|TRBJ1-1
TGTGCCAGCTCACCGCGGCAGGGGTTGTACACTGAAGCTTTCTTT
CASSPRQGLYTEAFF
>TRBD1|TRBV11-2|once|TRBJ1-1
TGTGCCAGCAGCTTAGGGCCAGGGGACAGGCGGATTGCCTTCTTT
CASSLGPGDRRIAFF
>TRBD2|TRBV7-9|few|TRBJ2-1
TGTGCCAGCAGCTTAGTGGGTAGCGGGGATGAGCAGTTCTTC
CASSLVGSGDEQFF
>.|TRBV2|.|TRBJ2-1
TGTGCCAGCAGTGACCAGGATGAGCAGTTCTTC
CASSDQDEQFF
>TRBD2|TRBV5-1|.|TRBJ2-7
TGCGCCAGCCGAGGGACCGGGACTAGCTACGAGCAGTACTTC
CASRGTGTSYEQYF
>TRBD2|TRBV7-2|few|TRBJ2-5
TGTGCCAGCAGCTTTGACGGGGGGGTTGAGACCCAGTACTTC
CASSFDGGVETQYF
>.|TRBV7-2|.|TRBJ2-1
TGTGCCAGCAGCTCTGGGGCCTACAATGAGCAGTTCTTC
CASSSGAYNEQFF
>.|TRBV7-9|few|TRBJ2-7
TGTGCCAGCAGCTTAGCCGAACACAACGAGCAGTACTTC
CASSLAEHNEQYF
>.|TRBV12-3/TRBV12-4|.|TRBJ2-5
TGTGCCAGCGGGGCCGGGGTCCAGACCCAGTACTTC
CASGAGVQTQYF
>.|TRBV4-1|.|TRBJ2-7
TGCGCCAGCAGCCACTACCGGGACAACCGGGGACTCTCCGAGCAGTACTTC
CASSHYRDNRGLSEQYF
>TRBD1|TRBV29-1|once|TRBJ2-5
TGCAGCGTTGAAGATCAAGGACAGGATATGGCAGAGGCCCAGTACTTC
CSVEDQGQDMAEAQYF
>.|TRBV20-1|.|TRBJ2-7
TGCAGTGCTAGTGAGGGACACAACTACGAGCAGTACTTC
CSASEGHNYEQYF
>.|TRBV6-5|few|TRBJ2-5
TGTGCCAGCAGTTACACCCTCGCATCTAGCCAAGAGACCCAGTACTTC
CASSYTLASSQETQYF
>TRBD1|TRBV7-7|.|TRBJ2-2
TGTGCCAGCAGCAAAACGACAGGGGCCGGGGAGCTGTTTTTT
CASSKTTGAGELFF
>TRBD2|TRBV12-3/TRBV12-4|.|TRBJ2-7
TGTGCCAGCAGTTTGCTTGCGGGAGCGGCCGAGCAGTACTTC
CASSLLAGAAEQYF
>TRBD1|TRBV4-3|few|TRBJ2-7
TGCGCCAGCAGCCAAGATGGACAGGGCGGCGAGCAGTACTTC
CASSQDGQGGEQYF
>.|TRBV10-3|few|TRBJ1-5
TGTGCCATCTGGGCAGGGGACAATCAGCCCCAGCATTTT
CAIWAGDNQPQHF
>.|TRBV12-3/TRBV12-4|.|TRBJ2-7
TGTGCCAGCAGACACAAGAGCTCCTACGAGCAGTACTTC
CASRHKSSYEQYF
>.|TRBV20-1|few|TRBJ1-1
TGCAGTGCTCCGACAGGTATGAACACTGAAGCTTTCTTT
CSAPTGMNTEAFF
>.|TRBV12-3/TRBV12-4|.|TRBJ2-2
TGTGCCAGCAGTTTTGACAGACCCACCGGGGAGCTGTTTTTT
CASSFDRPTGELFF
>.|TRBV9|.|TRBJ1-3
TGTGCCAGCAGCGTTTCTGTAGACTCTGGAAACACCATATATTTT
CASSVSVDSGNTIYF
>.|TRBV29-1|.|TRBJ2-1
TGCAGCGTTCCCGGATATTACAATGAGCAGTTCTTC
CSVPGYYNEQFF
>.|TRBV5-1|few|TRBJ1-6
TGCGCCAGCAGCTTGGTTGCAGAGGATAATTCACCCCTCCACTTT
CASSLVAEDNSPLHF
>.|TRBV20-1|.|TRBJ1-2
TGCAGTGCTAGAGATTTGGCGGAGGTACTTTATGGCTACACCTTC
CSARDLAEVLYGYTF
>TRBD2|TRBV5-1|few|TRBJ2-2
TGCGCCAGCAGCTTCGACGGGAGGTTTCCCGGGGAGCTGTTTTTT
CASSFDGRFPGELFF
>.|TRBV20-1|few|TRBJ1-2
TGCAGTGCTACGCCCGGGGGGGACTATGGCTACACCTTC
CSATPGGDYGYTF
>TRBD2|TRBV12-3/TRBV12-4|.|TRBJ2-5
TGTGCCAGCAGTTTAACTAGCGGAGCGTGGGAGACCCAGTACTTC
CASSLTSGAWETQYF
>.|TRBV11-2|few|TRBJ2-7
TGTGCCAGCAGCGGTTTATATAGCTACGAGCAGTACTTC
CASSGLYSYEQYF
>TRBD2|TRBV12-3/TRBV12-4|few|TRBJ2-2
TGTGCCACCATCCGCGGGAGGGCGACCGGGGAGCTGTTTTTT
CATIRGRATGELFF